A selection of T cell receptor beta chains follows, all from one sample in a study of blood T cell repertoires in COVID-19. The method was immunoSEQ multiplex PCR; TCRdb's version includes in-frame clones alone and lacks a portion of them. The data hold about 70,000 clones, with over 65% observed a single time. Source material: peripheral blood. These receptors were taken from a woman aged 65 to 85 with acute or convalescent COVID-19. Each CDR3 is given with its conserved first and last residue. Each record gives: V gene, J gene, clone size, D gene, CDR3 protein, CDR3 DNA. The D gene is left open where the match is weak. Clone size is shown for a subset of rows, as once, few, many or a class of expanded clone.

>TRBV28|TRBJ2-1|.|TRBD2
CASTLGLAGDNEQFF
TGTGCCAGCACCCTAGGACTAGCGGGAGATAATGAGCAGTTCTTC
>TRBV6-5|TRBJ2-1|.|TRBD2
CASSTTSGGAIEQFF
TGTGCCAGCAGCACAACTAGCGGGGGGGCCATTGAGCAGTTCTTC
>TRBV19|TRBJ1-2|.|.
CASSPQLNYGYTF
TGTGCCAGTAGCCCACAGCTAAACTATGGCTACACCTTC
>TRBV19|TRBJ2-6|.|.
CASSMSSGANVLTF
TGTGCCAGTAGTATGTCGTCCGGGGCCAACGTCCTGACTTTC
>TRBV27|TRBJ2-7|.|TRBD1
CASSFGDSRTYEQYF
TGTGCCAGCAGTTTTGGGGACAGTCGCACCTACGAGCAGTACTTC
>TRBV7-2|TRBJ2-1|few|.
CASSLAGGARGNEQFF
TGTGCCAGCAGCTTAGCGGGGGGGGCCCGAGGCAATGAGCAGTTCTTC
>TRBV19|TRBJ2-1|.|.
CATLQGPLGNEQFF
TGTGCCACCCTACAGGGCCCCTTGGGAAATGAGCAGTTCTTC
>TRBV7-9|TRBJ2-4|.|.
CASSPEWSGKNIQYF
TGTGCCAGCAGCCCGGAGTGGAGTGGCAAAAACATTCAGTACTTC
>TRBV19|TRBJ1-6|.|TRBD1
CASSSGQGDSPLHF
TGTGCCAGTAGTTCCGGACAGGGGGACTCACCCCTCCACTTT
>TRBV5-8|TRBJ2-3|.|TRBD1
CASSLTRTGNTDTQYF
TGTGCCAGCAGCTTGACCAGGACAGGCAATACAGATACGCAGTATTTT
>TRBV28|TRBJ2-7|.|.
CASSSGRGAYEQYF
TGTGCCAGCAGTTCGGGCAGGGGTGCCTACGAGCAGTACTTC
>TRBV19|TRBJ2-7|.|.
CASSILSSGEQYF
TGTGCCAGTAGTATCCTCTCTTCGGGCGAGCAGTACTTC
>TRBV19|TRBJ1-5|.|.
CASSMGQDYSNQPQHF
TGTGCCAGTAGTATGGGACAAGACTATAGCAATCAGCCCCAGCATTTT
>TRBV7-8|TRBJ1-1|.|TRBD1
CASSLNRGVTEAFF
TGTGCCAGCAGCTTAAACAGGGGTGTCACTGAAGCTTTCTTT
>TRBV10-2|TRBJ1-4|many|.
CASTGHLNEKLFF
TGCGCCAGCACGGGTCACCTGAATGAAAAACTGTTTTTT
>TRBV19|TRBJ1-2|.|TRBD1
CASTQVGTGNIYGYTF
TGTGCCAGTACCCAAGTCGGGACAGGGAATATCTATGGCTACACCTTC
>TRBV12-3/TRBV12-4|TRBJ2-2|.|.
CASSLVSPGELFF
TGTGCCAGCAGTTTAGTTAGTCCCGGGGAGCTGTTTTTT
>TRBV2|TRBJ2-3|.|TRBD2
CASLASLAGPSNPDTQYF
TGTGCCAGCCTGGCTTCGCTAGCGGGCCCTAGTAACCCAGATACGCAGTATTTT
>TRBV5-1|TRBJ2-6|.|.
CASSLRSGQFLSGANVLTF
TGCGCCAGCAGCTTGCGGAGTGGTCAGTTTCTCTCTGGGGCCAACGTCCTGACTTTC
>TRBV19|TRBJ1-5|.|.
CASSPGTDQHF
TGTGCCAGTAGTCCCGGGACTGATCAGCATTTT
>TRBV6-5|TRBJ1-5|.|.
CASKDSSSNQPQHF
TGTGCCAGCAAAGACAGCAGTAGCAATCAGCCCCAGCATTTT
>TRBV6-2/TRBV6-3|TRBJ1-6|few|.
CASSSFLTSSPLHF
TGTGCCAGCAGTTCCTTCCTGACATCCTCGCCCCTCCACTTT
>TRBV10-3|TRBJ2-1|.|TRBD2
CAISEGTSSTNEQFF
TGTGCCATCAGTGAGGGGACTAGCAGCACAAATGAGCAGTTCTTC
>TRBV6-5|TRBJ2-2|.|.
CASSYSYRSDTGELFF
TGTGCCAGCAGTTACTCGTACAGGTCGGACACCGGGGAGCTGTTTTTT
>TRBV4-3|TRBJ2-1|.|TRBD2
CASSHGLAGVSYNEQFF
TGCGCCAGCAGCCATGGACTAGCGGGAGTGTCTTACAATGAGCAGTTCTTC
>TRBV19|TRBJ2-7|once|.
CASSPGTTSYEQYF
TGTGCCAGTAGTCCCGGGACAACTTCCTACGAGCAGTACTTC
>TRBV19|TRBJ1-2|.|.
CASSIGQRSGYTF
TGTGCCAGTAGTATAGGGCAAAGGAGTGGCTACACCTTC
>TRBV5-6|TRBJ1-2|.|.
CASAKRASGGYTF
TGTGCCAGTGCTAAGCGGGCGTCTGGTGGCTACACCTTC
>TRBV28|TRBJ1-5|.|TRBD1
CASSQPGQGVRGNQPQHF
TGTGCCAGCAGCCAACCGGGACAGGGGGTCCGTGGCAATCAGCCCCAGCATTTT
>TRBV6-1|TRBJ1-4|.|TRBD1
CASSESGYRGREKLFF
TGTGCCAGCAGTGAAAGCGGGTACAGGGGGCGAGAAAAACTGTTTTTT
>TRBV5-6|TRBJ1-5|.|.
CASSLRGKGQPQHF
TGTGCCAGCAGCTTGAGGGGAAAAGGTCAGCCCCAGCATTTT
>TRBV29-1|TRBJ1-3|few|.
CSVWEYSGNTIYF
TGCAGCGTGTGGGAGTACTCTGGAAACACCATATATTTT
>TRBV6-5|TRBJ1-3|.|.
CASSYGGSTGNTIYF
TGTGCCAGCAGTTATGGGGGCTCTACTGGAAACACCATATATTTT
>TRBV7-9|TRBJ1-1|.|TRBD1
CASSSATGERGEAFF
TGTGCCAGCAGCTCCGCCACAGGGGAGAGGGGTGAAGCTTTCTTT
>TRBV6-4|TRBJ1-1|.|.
CASSDRDSNTEAFF
TGTGCCAGCAGTGACCGGGATTCGAACACTGAAGCTTTCTTT
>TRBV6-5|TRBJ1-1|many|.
CASSLQARNTEAFF
TGTGCCAGCAGCCTACAGGCAAGGAACACTGAAGCTTTCTTT
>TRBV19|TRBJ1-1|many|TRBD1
CASSSGQYSMNTEAFF
TGTGCCAGTAGTTCGGGACAGTACAGCATGAACACTGAAGCTTTCTTT
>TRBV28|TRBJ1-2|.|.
CASSPGGSGYGYTF
TGTGCCAGCAGTCCCGGGGGGTCGGGGTATGGCTACACCTTC
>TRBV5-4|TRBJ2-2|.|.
CASSFGGPANTGELFF
TGTGCCAGCAGCTTCGGAGGGCCGGCGAACACCGGGGAGCTGTTTTTT
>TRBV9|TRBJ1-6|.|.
CASSVGAGERGSPLHF
TGTGCCAGCAGCGTAGGCGCAGGGGAAAGAGGTTCACCCCTCCACTTT
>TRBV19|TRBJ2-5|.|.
CASSAGQETQYF
TGTGCCAGTTCCGCAGGCCAAGAGACCCAGTACTTC
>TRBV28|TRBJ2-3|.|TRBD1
CASSSAIQGGGTDTQYF
TGTGCCAGCAGTTCGGCGATACAGGGGGGAGGTACAGATACGCAGTATTTT
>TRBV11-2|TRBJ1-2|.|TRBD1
CASSRDRGYGYTF
TGTGCCAGCAGCCGCGACAGGGGCTATGGCTACACCTTC
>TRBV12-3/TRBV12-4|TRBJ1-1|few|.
CASSYRTEAFF
TGTGCCAGCAGTTATAGAACTGAAGCTTTCTTT
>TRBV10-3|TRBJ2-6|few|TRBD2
CAISEGRGGLSGANVLTF
TGTGCCATCAGTGAGGGTCGCGGGGGATTATCTGGGGCCAACGTCCTGACTTTC
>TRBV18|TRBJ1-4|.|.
CASSSEVVEKLFF
TGTGCCAGCTCGTCGGAGGTGGTCGAAAAACTGTTTTTT
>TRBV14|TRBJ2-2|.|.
CASSQLNTGELFF
TGTGCCAGCAGCCAACTTAACACCGGGGAGCTGTTTTTT
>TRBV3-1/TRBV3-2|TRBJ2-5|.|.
CASSRGTAIQETQYF
TGTGCCAGCAGCCGCGGGACAGCCATTCAAGAGACCCAGTACTTC
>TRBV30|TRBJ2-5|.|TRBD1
CAWSETGGSQETQYF
TGTGCCTGGAGTGAGACAGGGGGGAGCCAAGAGACCCAGTACTTC
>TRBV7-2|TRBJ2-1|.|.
CASSRLPSSYNEQFF
TGTGCCAGCAGCCGCTTACCGAGCTCCTACAATGAGCAGTTCTTC
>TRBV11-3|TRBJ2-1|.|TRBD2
CASSVASGGAQANEQFF
TGTGCCAGCAGCGTGGCTAGCGGGGGGGCCCAAGCTAATGAGCAGTTCTTC
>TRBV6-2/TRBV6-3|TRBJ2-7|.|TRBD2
CASSFGTSGYEQYF
TGTGCCAGCAGTTTCGGGACTAGCGGTTACGAGCAGTACTTC
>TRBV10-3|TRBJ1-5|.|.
CAIGRDQPQHF
TGTGCCATCGGCAGGGATCAGCCCCAGCATTTT